The clone carrying this TCR beta chain was seen only once. No antigen is known for it. The sample belongs to a study of T cells after yellow fever vaccination. Study details: Preparation of the low-cell-number fractions used SMART-Seq v4 Ultra Low Input. General observations from the study: Most clones from primary vaccination resurfaced after the booster (about 96% CD4, 88% CD8). It was a weaker secondary response, yet one that peaked faster, at day 5 versus 15.

In TCRdb, the 5' RACE reads were re-called with MiXCR into one record per CDR3 protein. Among under 550,000 distinct CDR3 sequences, 21% were seen once, and the ten largest hold roughly 16%. CDR1 and CDR2 from the germline V gene are MRHNA and SNTAGT. V lost 6 bases, J lost 0 bases, and 6 bases stayed unmatched. This CDR3 region has 15 residues. The TCR sequence derives from a man in his late teens or twenties who received the YFV17D yellow fever vaccine. J is TRBJ2-3 and V is TRBV6-4, with 7 bases that match TRBD2. This specimen consisted of PBMCs, obtained roughly 20 days after the first yellow fever vaccination. The CDR3 DNA reads TGTGCCAGCAGGGCGGGGGTCACTAGCACAGATACGCAGTATTTT. Its translation is CASRAGVTSTDTQYF.